The entry that follows covers one TCR beta chain sequence. The data are from a study of CD8 T cells in Susac syndrome. Germline V gene sequence: CDR1 MNHNS, CDR2 SASEGT. This CDR3 comprises 15 residues. V lost 6 bases and J lost 8; bases outside the gene matches: 8. Reverse transcription of about 0.5 to 1 ug RNA was carried out with random hexamers. One entry per CDR3 protein results from TCRdb running MiXCR on the immunoSEQ multiplex PCR reads. The sample carries 400,000 to 550,000 distinct CDR3 sequences, around 85% recorded once. Sequenced: CD8+ T cells from PBMCs. V gene TRBV6-1 combines with J gene TRBJ2-4; 12 nucleotides agree with TRBD2. This clonotype originated in a human donor with multiple sclerosis. The CDR3: CASSKSSGGAYIQYF. In nucleotides, the CDR3 is TGTGCCAGCAGCAAATCTAGCGGGGGGGCGTACATTCAGTACTTC.